This T cell receptor beta chain comes out of a study of T cell responses to AZD1222 COVID-19 vaccine. Unmatched junction bases numbered 9, after V lost 3 bases and J lost 2 bases. The length of the CDR3 is 17 residues. The V gene's germline CDR1 is LNHDA and CDR2 SQIVND (reference sequence). Profiled with immunoSEQ multiplex PCR; TCRdb holds only in-frame clones, not every one. The sample shows under 150,000 clones, less than 90% of them seen only once. This chain uses TRBV19 with TRBJ2-2; TRBD1 matches 7 bases. Here the sequenced sample was peripheral blood, taken on day 0 of AZD1222 vaccination. This clonotype originated in an adult in good health. The CDR3 DNA reads as TGTGCCAGTAGTATGAGACAGGGTGGAAGAAACACCGGGGAGCTGTTTTTT. Its protein is CASSMRQGGRNTGELFF.